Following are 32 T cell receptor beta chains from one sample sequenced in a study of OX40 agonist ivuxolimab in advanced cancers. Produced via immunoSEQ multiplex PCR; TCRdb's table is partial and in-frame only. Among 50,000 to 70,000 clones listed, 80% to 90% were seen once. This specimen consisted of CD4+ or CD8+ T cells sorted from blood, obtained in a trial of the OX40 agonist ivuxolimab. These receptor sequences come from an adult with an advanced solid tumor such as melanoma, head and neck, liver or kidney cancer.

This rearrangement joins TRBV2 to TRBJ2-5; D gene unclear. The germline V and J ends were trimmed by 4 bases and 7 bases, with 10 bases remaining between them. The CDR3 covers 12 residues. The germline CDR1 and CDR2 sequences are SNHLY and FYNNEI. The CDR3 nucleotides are TGTGCCAGCAGTGGGTTTACGGGGACCCAGTACTTC. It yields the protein CASSGFTGTQYF.

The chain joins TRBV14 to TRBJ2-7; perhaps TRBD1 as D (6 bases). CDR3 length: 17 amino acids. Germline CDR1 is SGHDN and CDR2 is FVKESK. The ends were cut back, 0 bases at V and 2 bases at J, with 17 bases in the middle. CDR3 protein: CASSQDPLNRVTYEQYF. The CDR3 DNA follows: TGTGCCAGCAGCCAAGATCCGTTAAACAGGGTAACCTACGAGCAGTACTTC.

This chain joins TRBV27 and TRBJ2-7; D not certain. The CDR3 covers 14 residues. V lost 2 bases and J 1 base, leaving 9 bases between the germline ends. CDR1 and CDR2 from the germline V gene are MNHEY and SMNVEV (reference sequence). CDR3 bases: TGTGCCAGCAGTTTACAAGCGCAATCCTACGAGCAGTACTTC. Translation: CASSLQAQSYEQYF.

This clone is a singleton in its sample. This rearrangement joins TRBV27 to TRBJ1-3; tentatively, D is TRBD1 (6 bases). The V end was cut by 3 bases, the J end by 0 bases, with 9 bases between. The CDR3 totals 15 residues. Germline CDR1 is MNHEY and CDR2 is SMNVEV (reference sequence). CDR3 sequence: CASSLGRGSGNTIYF. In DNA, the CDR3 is TGTGCCAGCAGTTTGGGCAGGGGCTCTGGAAACACCATATATTTT.

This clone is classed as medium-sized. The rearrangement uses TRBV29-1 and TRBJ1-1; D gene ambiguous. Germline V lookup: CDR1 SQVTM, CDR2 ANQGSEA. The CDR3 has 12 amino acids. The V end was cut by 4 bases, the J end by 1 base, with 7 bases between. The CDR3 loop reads CSVVTGNTEAFF. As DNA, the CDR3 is TGCAGCGTTGTGACTGGGAACACTGAAGCTTTCTTT. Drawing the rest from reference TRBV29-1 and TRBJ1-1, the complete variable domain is SAVISQKPSRDICQRGTSLTIQCQVDSQVTMMFWYRQQPGQSLTLIATANQGSEATYESGFVIDKFPISRPNLTFSTLTVSNMSPEDSSIYLCSVVTGNTEAFFGQGTRLTVV.

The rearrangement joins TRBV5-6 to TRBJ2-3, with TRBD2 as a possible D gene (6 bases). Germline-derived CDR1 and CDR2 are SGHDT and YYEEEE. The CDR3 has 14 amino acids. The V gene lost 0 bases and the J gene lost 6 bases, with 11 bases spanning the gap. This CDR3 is CASSLGLAPDTQYF. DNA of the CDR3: TGTGCCAGCAGCTTGGGGCTAGCGCCGGATACGCAGTATTTT. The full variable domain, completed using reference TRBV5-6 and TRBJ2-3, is DAGVTQSPTHLIKTRGQQVTLRCSPKSGHDTVSWYQQALGQGPQFIFQYYEEEERQRGNFPDRFSGHQFPNYSSELNVNALLLGDSALYLCASSLGLAPDTQYFGPGTRLTVL.

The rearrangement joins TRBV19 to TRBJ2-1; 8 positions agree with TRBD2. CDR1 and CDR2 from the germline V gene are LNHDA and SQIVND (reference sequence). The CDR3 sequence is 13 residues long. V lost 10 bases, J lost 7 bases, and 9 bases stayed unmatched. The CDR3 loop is CAIGTSNANEQFF. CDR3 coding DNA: TGTGCCATCGGGACTAGTAACGCTAATGAGCAGTTCTTC.

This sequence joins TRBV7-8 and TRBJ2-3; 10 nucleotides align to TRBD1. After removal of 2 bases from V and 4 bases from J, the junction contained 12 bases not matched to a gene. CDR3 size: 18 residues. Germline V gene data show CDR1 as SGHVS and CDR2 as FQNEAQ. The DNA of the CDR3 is TGTGCCAGCAGCTTACCATCGACAGGGGGCTTAGGGCCAGATACGCAGTATTTT. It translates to CASSLPSTGGLGPDTQYF.

This CDR3 reads CASSEVGDGYTF. The CDR3 DNA reads TGTGCCAGCAGTGAAGTAGGCGATGGCTACACCTTC. This rearrangement joins TRBV6-1 to TRBJ1-2; D remains ambiguous. This CDR3 comprises 12 residues. The ends were cut back, 1 base at V and 6 bases at J, with 6 bases in the middle. Germline V CDR1 and CDR2: MNHNS, SASEGT.

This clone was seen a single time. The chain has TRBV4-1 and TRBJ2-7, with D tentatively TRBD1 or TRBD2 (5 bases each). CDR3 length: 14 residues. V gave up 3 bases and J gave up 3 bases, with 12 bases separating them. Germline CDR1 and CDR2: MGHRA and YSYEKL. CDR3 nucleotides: TGCGCCAGCAGCCACCGGGGCACAGGCTACGAGCAGTACTTC. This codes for CASSHRGTGYEQYF.

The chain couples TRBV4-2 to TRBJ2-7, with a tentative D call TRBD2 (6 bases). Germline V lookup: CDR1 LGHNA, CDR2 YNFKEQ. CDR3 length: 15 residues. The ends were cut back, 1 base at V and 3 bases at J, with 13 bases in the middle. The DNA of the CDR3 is TGTGCCAGCAGCCAAGGCCTGGGGACTGGCTACGAGCAGTACTTC. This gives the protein CASSQGLGTGYEQYF.

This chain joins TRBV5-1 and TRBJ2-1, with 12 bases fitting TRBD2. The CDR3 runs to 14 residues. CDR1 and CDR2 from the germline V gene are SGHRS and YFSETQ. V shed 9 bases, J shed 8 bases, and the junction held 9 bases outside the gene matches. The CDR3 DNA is TGCGCCACCTCCACTAGCGGGAGGTTGGATGAGCAGTTCTTC. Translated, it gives CATSTSGRLDEQFF.

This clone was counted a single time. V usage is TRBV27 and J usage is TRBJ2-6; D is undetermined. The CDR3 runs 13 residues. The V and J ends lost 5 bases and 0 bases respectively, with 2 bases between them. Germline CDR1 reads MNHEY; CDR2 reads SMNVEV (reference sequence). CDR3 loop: CASSHSGANVLTF. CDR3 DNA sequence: TGTGCCAGCAGTCACTCTGGGGCCAACGTCCTGACTTTC.

The CDR3 region is CASSVEDSAYEQYF. CDR3 DNA: TGTGCCAGCAGCGTAGAGGATAGCGCTTACGAGCAGTACTTC. The J gene is TRBJ2-7, the V gene TRBV9; tentatively, D is TRBD2 (5 bases). This CDR3 spans 14 amino acids. The germline gives CDR1 SGDLS, CDR2 YYNGEE. Trimming pared 0 bases from V and 4 bases from J, leaving 11 bases between.

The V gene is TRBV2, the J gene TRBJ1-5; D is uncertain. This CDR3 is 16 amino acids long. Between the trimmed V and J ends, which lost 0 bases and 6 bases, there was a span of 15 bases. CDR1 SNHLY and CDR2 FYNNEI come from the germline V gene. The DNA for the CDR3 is TGTGCCAGCAGTGAAGCGCCTCGGAGGGCGGGTCAGCCCCAGCATTTT. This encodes CASSEAPRRAGQPQHF.

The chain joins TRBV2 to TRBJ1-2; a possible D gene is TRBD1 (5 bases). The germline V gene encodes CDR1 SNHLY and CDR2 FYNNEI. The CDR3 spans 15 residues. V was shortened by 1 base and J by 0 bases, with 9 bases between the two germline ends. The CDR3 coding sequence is TGTGCCAGCAGTGAAGGCTGGGGGGCTAACTATGGCTACACCTTC. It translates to CASSEGWGANYGYTF.

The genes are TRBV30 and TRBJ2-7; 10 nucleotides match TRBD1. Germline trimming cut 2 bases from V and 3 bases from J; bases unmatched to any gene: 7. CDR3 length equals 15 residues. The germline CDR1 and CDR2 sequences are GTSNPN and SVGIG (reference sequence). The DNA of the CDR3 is TGTGCCTGGAGTCTAGGGACAGGGGAATACTACGAGCAGTACTTC. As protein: CAWSLGTGEYYEQYF.

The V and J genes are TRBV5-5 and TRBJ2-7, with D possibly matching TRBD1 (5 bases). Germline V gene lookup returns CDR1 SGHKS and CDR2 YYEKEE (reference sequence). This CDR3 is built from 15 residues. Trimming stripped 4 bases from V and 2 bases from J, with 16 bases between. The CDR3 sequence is CASSVRQSPPYEQYF. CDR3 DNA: TGTGCCAGCAGCGTAAGACAGTCGCCCCCCTACGAGCAGTACTTC.

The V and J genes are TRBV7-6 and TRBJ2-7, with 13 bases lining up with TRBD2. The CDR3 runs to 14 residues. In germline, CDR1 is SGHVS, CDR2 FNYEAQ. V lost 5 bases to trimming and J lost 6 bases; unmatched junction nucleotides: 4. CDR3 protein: CASSGLAGDTEQYF. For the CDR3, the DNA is TGTGCCAGCAGCGGACTAGCGGGGGATACCGAGCAGTACTTC. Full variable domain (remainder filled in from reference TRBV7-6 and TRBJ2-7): GAGVSQSPRYKVTKRGQDVALRCDPISGHVSLYWYRQALGQGPEFLTYFNYEAQQDKSGLPNDRFSAERPEGSISTLTIQRTEQRDSAMYRCASSGLAGDTEQYFGPGTRLTVT.

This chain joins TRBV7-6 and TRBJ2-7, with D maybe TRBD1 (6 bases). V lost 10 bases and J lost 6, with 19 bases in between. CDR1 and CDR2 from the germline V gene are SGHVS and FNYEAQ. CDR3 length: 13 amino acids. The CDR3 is CATRGLGPFEQYF. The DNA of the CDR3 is TGTGCCACCAGGGGCCTCGGGCCTTTCGAGCAGTACTTC.

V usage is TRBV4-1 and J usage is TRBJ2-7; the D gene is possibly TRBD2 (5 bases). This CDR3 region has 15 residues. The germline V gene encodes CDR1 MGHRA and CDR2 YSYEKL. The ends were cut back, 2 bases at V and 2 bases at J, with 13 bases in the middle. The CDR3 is CASSQLEGPAYEQYF. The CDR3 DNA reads TGCGCCAGCAGCCAATTAGAGGGTCCGGCCTACGAGCAGTACTTC.

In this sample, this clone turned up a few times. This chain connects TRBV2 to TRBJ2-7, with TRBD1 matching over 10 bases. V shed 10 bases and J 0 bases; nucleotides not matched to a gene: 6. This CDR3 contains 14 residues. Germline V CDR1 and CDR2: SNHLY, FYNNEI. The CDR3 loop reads CAIPGTGASYEQYF. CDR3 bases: TGTGCCATCCCCGGGACAGGGGCCTCCTACGAGCAGTACTTC.

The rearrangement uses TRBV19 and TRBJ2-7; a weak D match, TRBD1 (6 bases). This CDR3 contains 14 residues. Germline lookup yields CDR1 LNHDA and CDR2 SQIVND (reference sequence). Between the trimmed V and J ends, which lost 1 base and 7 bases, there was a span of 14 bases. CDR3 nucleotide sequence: TGTGCCAGTAGTATAGCCGGGACATCCCGAGAGCAGTACTTC. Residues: CASSIAGTSREQYF. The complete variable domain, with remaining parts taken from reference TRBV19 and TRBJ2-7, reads DGGITQSPKYLFRKEGQNVTLSCEQNLNHDAMYWYRQDPGQGLRLIYYSQIVNDFQKGDIAEGYSVSREKKESFPLTVTSAQKNPTAFYLCASSIAGTSREQYFGPGTRLTVT.

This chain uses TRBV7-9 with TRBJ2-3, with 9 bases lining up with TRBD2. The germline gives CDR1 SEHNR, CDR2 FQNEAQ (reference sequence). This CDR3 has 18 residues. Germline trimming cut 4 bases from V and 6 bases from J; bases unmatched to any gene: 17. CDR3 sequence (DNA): TGTGCCAGCAGCTCGCGGCTAGCGGGACCTCCTCCCAGGGATACGCAGTATTTT. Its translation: CASSSRLAGPPPRDTQYF.

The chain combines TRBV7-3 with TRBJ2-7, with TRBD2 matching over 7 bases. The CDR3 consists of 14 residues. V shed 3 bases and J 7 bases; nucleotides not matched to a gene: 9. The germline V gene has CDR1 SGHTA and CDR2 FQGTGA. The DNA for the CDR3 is TGTGCCAGCAGCTTTGTGGGAGGGATTGAGGAGCAGTACTTC. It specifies CASSFVGGIEEQYF.

CDR3 residues: CSVEAANPARPDTQYF. Here the CDR3 DNA reads TGCAGCGTTGAAGCAGCAAACCCTGCTCGGCCAGATACGCAGTATTTT. V is TRBV29-1 and J is TRBJ2-3; D is ambiguous. The V gene lost 1 base and the J gene lost 4 bases, with 18 bases spanning the gap. Germline V gene lookup returns CDR1 SQVTM and CDR2 ANQGSEA. The CDR3 loop spans 16 amino acids.

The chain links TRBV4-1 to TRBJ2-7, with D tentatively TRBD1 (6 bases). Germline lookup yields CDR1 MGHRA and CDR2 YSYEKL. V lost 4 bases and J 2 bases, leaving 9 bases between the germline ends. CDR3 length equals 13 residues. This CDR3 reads CASSLDSTYEQYF. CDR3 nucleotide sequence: TGCGCCAGCAGCCTGGACAGTACCTACGAGCAGTACTTC.

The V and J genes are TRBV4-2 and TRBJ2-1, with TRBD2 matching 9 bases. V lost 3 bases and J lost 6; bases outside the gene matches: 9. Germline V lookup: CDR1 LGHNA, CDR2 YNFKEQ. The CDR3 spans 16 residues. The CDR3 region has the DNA TGTGCCAGCAGCCACACGGCGGGGGGGGTTGGCAATGAGCAGTTCTTC. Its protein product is CASSHTAGGVGNEQFF.

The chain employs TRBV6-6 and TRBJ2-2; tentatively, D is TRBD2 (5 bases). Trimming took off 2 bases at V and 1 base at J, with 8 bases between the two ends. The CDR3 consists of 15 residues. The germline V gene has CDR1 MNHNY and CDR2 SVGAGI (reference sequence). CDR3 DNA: TGTGCCAGCAGTTACCTGGAGGTGAACACCGGGGAGCTGTTTTTT. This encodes CASSYLEVNTGELFF.

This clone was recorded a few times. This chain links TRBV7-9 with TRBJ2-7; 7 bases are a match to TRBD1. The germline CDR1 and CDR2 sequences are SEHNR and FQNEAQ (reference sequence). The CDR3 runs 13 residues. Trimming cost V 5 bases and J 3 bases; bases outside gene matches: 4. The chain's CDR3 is CASSASGGYEQYF. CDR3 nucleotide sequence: TGTGCCAGCAGCGCCTCAGGGGGCTACGAGCAGTACTTC.

CDR3 sequence reads: CASRRDRNTDTQYF. The CDR3 region has the DNA TGTGCCAGCAGAAGGGACAGAAACACAGATACGCAGTATTTT. The chain employs TRBV9 and TRBJ2-3; 7 bases line up with TRBD1. With 5 bases clipped from V and 2 bases from J, the junction kept 5 bases outside the gene matches. The CDR3 runs to 14 residues. The V gene's germline CDR1 is SGDLS and CDR2 YYNGEE. Combining the CDR3 with reference TRBV9 and TRBJ2-3 gives the whole variable domain DSGVTQTPKHLITATGQRVTLRCSPRSGDLSVYWYQQSLDQGLQFLIQYYNGEERAKGNILERFSAQQFPDLHSELNLSSLELGDSALYFCASRRDRNTDTQYFGPGTRLTVL.

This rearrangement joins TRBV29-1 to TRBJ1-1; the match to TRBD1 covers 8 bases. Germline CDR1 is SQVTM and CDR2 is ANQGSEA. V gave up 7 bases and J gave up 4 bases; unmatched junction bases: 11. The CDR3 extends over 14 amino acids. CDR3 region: CSAGGQGGSTEAFF. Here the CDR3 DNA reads TGCAGCGCCGGCGGACAGGGAGGGAGCACTGAAGCTTTCTTT.